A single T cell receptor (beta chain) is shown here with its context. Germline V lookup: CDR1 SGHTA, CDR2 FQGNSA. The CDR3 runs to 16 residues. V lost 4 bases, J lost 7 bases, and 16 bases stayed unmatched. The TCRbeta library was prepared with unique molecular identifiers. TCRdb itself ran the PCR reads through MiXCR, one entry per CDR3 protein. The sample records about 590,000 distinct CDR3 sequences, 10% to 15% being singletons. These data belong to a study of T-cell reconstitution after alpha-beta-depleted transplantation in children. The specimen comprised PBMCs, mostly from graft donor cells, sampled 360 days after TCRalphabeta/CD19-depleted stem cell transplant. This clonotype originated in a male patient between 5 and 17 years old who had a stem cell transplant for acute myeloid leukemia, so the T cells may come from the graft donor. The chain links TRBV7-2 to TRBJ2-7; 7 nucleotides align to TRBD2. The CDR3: CASSSPRVLAGEEQYF. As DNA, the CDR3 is TGTGCCAGCAGCTCCCCCCGGGTCCTGGCGGGAGAGGAGCAGTACTTC.